Here is one TCR beta chain with its context. This entry belongs to a study of blood T cell repertoires in COVID-19. Looked up from germline, CDR1 is SGHRS and CDR2 is YFSETQ. The CDR3 is made up of 14 amino acids. The V and J ends lost 8 bases and 2 bases, in that order; junction bases with no gene match: 9. TCRdb's copy holds only in-frame clones and misses some; the assay was immunoSEQ multiplex PCR. In the table there are over 200,000 clones, almost 85% of which are singletons. The TCR sequence derives from a woman aged 40 to 49 with acute or convalescent COVID-19. Sequencing used peripheral blood. V usage is TRBV5-1 and J usage is TRBJ2-7; TRBD2 agrees at 8 bases. The CDR3 nucleotides are TGCGCCAGTGCGTTAGCGGGGAATACCTACGAGCAGTACTTC. Its translation: CASALAGNTYEQYF. Full variable domain (outside the CDR3, taken from reference TRBV5-1 and TRBJ2-7): KAGVTQTPRYLIKTRGQQVTLSCSPISGHRSVSWYQQTPGQGLQFLFEYFSETQRNKGNFPGRFSGRQFSNSRSEMNVSTLELGDSALYLCASALAGNTYEQYFGPGTRLTVT.